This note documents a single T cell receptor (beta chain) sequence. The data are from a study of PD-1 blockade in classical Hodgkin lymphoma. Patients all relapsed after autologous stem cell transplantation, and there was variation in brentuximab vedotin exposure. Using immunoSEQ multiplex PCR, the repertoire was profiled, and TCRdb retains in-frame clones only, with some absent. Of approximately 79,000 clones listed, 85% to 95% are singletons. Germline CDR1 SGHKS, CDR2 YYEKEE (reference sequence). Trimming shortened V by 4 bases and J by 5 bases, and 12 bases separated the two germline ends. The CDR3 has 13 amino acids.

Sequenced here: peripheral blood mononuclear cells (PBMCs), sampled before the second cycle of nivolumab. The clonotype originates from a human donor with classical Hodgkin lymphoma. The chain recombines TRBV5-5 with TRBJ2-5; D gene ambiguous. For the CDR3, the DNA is TGTGCCAGCAGCCGACCCTCAGGCGAGACCCAGTACTTC. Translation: CASSRPSGETQYF.